This entry lists 17 T cell receptor beta chains sequenced from one sample in a study of blood T cell repertoires in COVID-19. Clones were read by immunoSEQ multiplex PCR, and TCRdb kept only the in-frame ones, dropping some. The sample yields tens of thousands of clones, 70% to 90% seen once. Material: peripheral blood. These receptors came from a woman aged 80 or older with acute or convalescent COVID-19.

The chain employs TRBV4-3 and TRBJ2-1; TRBD2 aligns across 7 bases. V was pared by 5 bases and J by 3 bases, with 7 bases of the junction left unmatched. The germline CDR1 and CDR2 sequences are LGHNA and YSLEER. CDR3 length: 15 residues. This chain's CDR3 is CASSYLADYYNEQFF. The DNA for the CDR3 is TGCGCCAGCAGCTATCTAGCGGATTACTACAATGAGCAGTTCTTC.

The chain recombines TRBV7-2 with TRBJ2-7; 7 nucleotides match TRBD2. Looked up from germline, CDR1 is SGHTA and CDR2 is FQGNSA. Trimming at V came to 4 bases and at J to 4 bases, leaving 7 bases not matched to a gene. The CDR3 totals 14 residues. The chain's CDR3 is CASSWGLLGYEQYF. CDR3 nucleotides: TGTGCCAGCAGCTGGGGACTACTAGGGTACGAGCAGTACTTC.

The rearrangement joins TRBV28 to TRBJ2-3; D call uncertain. Germline V gene lookup returns CDR1 MDHEN and CDR2 SYDVKM. V lost 1 base and J 11 bases, leaving 13 bases between the germline ends. This CDR3 spans 13 amino acids. CDR3 sequence reads: CASSLSNPGGQYF. For the CDR3, the DNA is TGTGCCAGCAGTTTATCTAACCCGGGTGGGCAGTATTTT.

V is TRBV7-9 and J is TRBJ1-2, with 7 bases aligning to TRBD1. The CDR3 runs 14 residues. The J segment lost 2 bases and the V segment lost 6 bases, leaving 6 bases of the junction unmatched. Germline CDR1 SEHNR, CDR2 FQNEAQ (reference sequence). In nucleotides, the CDR3 is TGTGCCAGCAGTCAATCAGGGGGAAACTATGGCTACACCTTC. Its protein is CASSQSGGNYGYTF.

The CDR3: CASSQRPGRGEQYF. CDR3 nucleotides: TGCGCCAGCAGTCAACGGCCAGGCCGAGGGGAGCAGTACTTC. The chain uses TRBV23-1 and TRBJ2-7; a possible D gene is TRBD2 (5 bases). TRBV23-1 is sorted into the ORF group, with uncertain function. Deletions cut 2 bases from V and 7 bases from J, with 15 bases between. This CDR3 region has 14 residues.

This clone counts as medium-sized. The chain is built from TRBV27 and TRBJ1-6; D may be TRBD1 (5 bases). The CDR3 spans 15 residues. In germline, CDR1 is MNHEY, CDR2 SMNVEV (reference sequence). V was cut by 4 bases and J by 7 bases, with 14 bases left in between. The CDR3 coding sequence is TGTGCCAGCAGTTACCAGGGTTTGGGCAATTCACCCCTCCACTTT. Protein sequence: CASSYQGLGNSPLHF.

This clone showed up just a few times. The genes are TRBV5-4 and TRBJ1-3, with D possibly being TRBD1 (5 bases). Trimming removed 0 bases at V and 6 bases at J, with 16 bases between. Germline CDR1 and CDR2: SGHNT and YYREEE (reference sequence). The CDR3 contains 16 residues. CDR3 residues: CASSLAGRVAENTIYF. As DNA, the CDR3 is TGTGCCAGCAGCTTGGCGGGCAGGGTGGCCGAAAACACCATATATTTT.

This chain joins TRBV5-1 and TRBJ2-7, with a possible D match to TRBD1 (6 bases). Germline V CDR1 and CDR2: SGHRS, YFSETQ. This CDR3 spans 14 amino acids. Trimming removed 0 bases from V and 6 bases from J, with 13 bases in between. The CDR3 protein is CASSLDTGRVEQYF. The CDR3 DNA is TGCGCCAGCAGCTTGGATACAGGGCGGGTCGAGCAGTACTTC.

The rearrangement links TRBV28 to TRBJ2-1; maybe TRBD1 (5 bases). This CDR3 has 12 residues. Trimming pared 4 bases from V and 16 bases from J, leaving 17 bases between. CDR1 is MDHEN and CDR2 is SYDVKM in the germline V gene. The CDR3 region is CASSSLREPSFF. In nucleotides, the CDR3 is TGTGCCAGCAGTTCACTCAGGGAACCCTCTTTCTTC. Complete variable domain (other parts from reference TRBV28 and TRBJ2-1): DVKVTQSSRYLVKRTGEKVFLECVQDMDHENMFWYRQDPGLGLRLIYFSYDVKMKEKGDIPEGYSVSREKKERFSLILESASTNQTSMYLCASSSLREPSFFGPGTRLTVL.

The chain couples TRBV2 to TRBJ1-5, with 8 positions matching TRBD1. CDR1 is SNHLY and CDR2 is FYNNEI in the germline V gene. CDR3 length equals 15 residues. Trimming removed 5 bases from V and 4 bases from J; junction bases left unmatched: 7. Here the CDR3 DNA reads TGTGCCAGCAGTCTGTCAGGACAGGGAAATCAGCCCCAGCATTTT. It translates to CASSLSGQGNQPQHF.

This rearrangement joins TRBV3-1 (or the pseudogene TRBV3-2) to TRBJ2-3; possible D gene TRBD1, 5 bases. Germline CDR1 and CDR2: LGHDT and YNNKEL (reference sequence). Trimming removed 4 bases from V and 0 bases from J, with 14 bases in between. The CDR3 is 16 amino acids. The CDR3 spells CASSPLGPTSTDTQYF. The DNA for the CDR3 is TGTGCCAGCAGCCCCTTGGGGCCGACTAGCACAGATACGCAGTATTTT.

The gene calls are TRBV27 and TRBJ1-1; no reliable D call. The CDR3 runs 13 residues. V was shortened by 6 bases and J by 6 bases, with 14 bases between the two germline ends. Germline CDR1 and CDR2: MNHEY and SMNVEV (reference sequence). CDR3 in amino acids: CASSAGGSPEAFF. CDR3 DNA sequence: TGTGCCAGCAGCGCGGGCGGTAGCCCTGAAGCTTTCTTT.

The rearrangement uses TRBV5-1 and TRBJ2-1; 10 nucleotides agree with TRBD2. Germline V lookup: CDR1 SGHRS, CDR2 YFSETQ. The CDR3 runs 15 residues. The ends lost 4 bases at V and 0 bases at J; junction bases unmatched: 1. The chain's CDR3 is CASSPSGSSYNEQFF. CDR3 coding DNA: TGCGCCAGCAGCCCTAGCGGGAGCTCCTACAATGAGCAGTTCTTC.

The rearrangement links TRBV5-4 to TRBJ2-5; D is possibly TRBD1 (5 bases). The V end lost 2 bases, the J end lost 5 bases, and 10 bases lay between the germline ends. The CDR3 is made up of 13 amino acids. Germline CDR1 is SGHNT and CDR2 is YYREEE (reference sequence). Here the CDR3 DNA reads TGTGCCAGCAGCTTTGACAGAAGGGAGACCCAGTACTTC. This encodes CASSFDRRETQYF.

This rearrangement joins TRBV5-8 to TRBJ2-6; D is possibly TRBD2 (6 bases). The CDR3 runs 16 residues. V was clipped by 2 bases and J by 3 bases, with 12 bases between them. Germline loops: CDR1 SGHTS, CDR2 YDEGEE. In DNA, the CDR3 is TGTGCCAGCAGCTTCTCGCTGCGGGGTGGGGCCAACGTCCTGACTTTC. It translates to CASSFSLRGGANVLTF. The full variable domain, rest sourced from reference TRBV5-8 and TRBJ2-6, is EAGVTQSPTHLIKTRGQQATLRCSPISGHTSVYWYQQALGLGLQFLLWYDEGEERNRGNFPPRFSGRQFPNYSSELNVNALELEDSALYLCASSFSLRGGANVLTFGAGSRLTVL.

The V call is TRBV19, the J call TRBJ2-7; 9 nucleotides match TRBD1. The V segment lost 6 bases and the J segment 1 base; nucleotides outside the gene matches: 4. Germline assignment: CDR1 LNHDA and CDR2 SQIVND (reference sequence). CDR3 size: 14 residues. The CDR3: CASSRDRASYEQYF. The CDR3 bases are TGTGCCAGTAGCCGGGACAGGGCATCCTACGAGCAGTACTTC.

This clone has only a few counts. The chain is built from TRBV2 and TRBJ1-1; the D is unclear. The germline V gene has CDR1 SNHLY and CDR2 FYNNEI. The length of the CDR3 is 14 residues. Trimming removed 6 bases at V and 1 base at J, with 12 bases between. In DNA, the CDR3 is TGTGCCAGCAGGGGCCGAACGGAGAACACTGAAGCTTTCTTT. Its protein is CASRGRTENTEAFF.